This entry is about one T cell receptor (beta chain). The antigen is unknown. Libraries were prepared by immunoSEQ multiplex PCR; TCRdb keeps only in-frame clonotypes and omits some of them. This sample carries approximately 210,000 clones, 72% of them seen once, and the ten largest clones take around 15%. These data belong to a study of cytotoxic CD8 clonotypes in ibrutinib-treated CLL. With 10 bases removed from V and 9 bases from J, the gap between germline ends came to 18 bases. CDR1 is LNHDA, CDR2 SQIVND, per germline (reference sequence). There are 13 residues in the CDR3. Study-wide points: Public clonotypes, found uncommonly, either contracted or stayed stable on treatment.

The receptor's source is a human donor with chronic lymphocytic leukemia. This sample comprised PBMCs, obtained after 24 months of ibrutinib treatment. The chain carries TRBV19 and TRBJ2-2; D possibly uses TRBD1 or TRBD2 (5 bases each). The CDR3 spells CAKNGGEGRELFF. The CDR3 DNA reads as TGTGCCAAAAATGGGGGAGAGGGGCGGGAGCTGTTTTTT.